These T cell receptor beta chains were read from a single sample in a study of T cell responses to AZD1222 COVID-19 vaccine. TCRdb's copy holds only in-frame clones and misses some; the assay was immunoSEQ multiplex PCR. The table has about 130,000 clones, about 92% seen once. Sequencing used peripheral blood, obtained on day 0 of AZD1222 vaccination. These receptor sequences come from an adult in good health. Each CDR3 is given with its conserved first and last residue. A D gene is named only where the DNA matches it firmly. A row's size may be missing; if present it is once, few, many or a size class.

D gene	V gene	J gene	clone size	CDR3 protein	CDR3 DNA
TRBD1	TRBV5-4	TRBJ1-6	once	CASTSGTASDNSPLHF	TGTGCCAGCACATCGGGGACAGCTTCAGATAATTCACCCCTCCACTTT
.	TRBV14	TRBJ1-2	.	CASSQEGAGRVGGYTF	TGTGCCAGCAGCCAAGAGGGAGCAGGTCGGGTCGGTGGCTACACCTTC
.	TRBV7-9	TRBJ1-4	.	CASSLGTNGKLFF	TGTGCCAGCAGCTTAGGGACCAACGGAAAACTGTTTTTT
.	TRBV10-3	TRBJ1-2	.	CAITEDPMVSYGYTF	TGTGCCATCACAGAAGACCCAATGGTGTCTTATGGCTACACCTTC
.	TRBV3-1/TRBV3-2	TRBJ2-3	.	CASSQRGASSRGDTQYF	TGTGCCAGCAGCCAAAGGGGGGCATCTAGCCGCGGAGATACGCAGTATTTT
.	TRBV30	TRBJ2-3	.	CAWSVGLAAYSTDTQYF	TGTGCCTGGAGTGTAGGTTTGGCAGCATATAGCACAGATACGCAGTATTTT
TRBD1	TRBV9	TRBJ1-4	.	CASSGGTGAVKLFF	TGTGCCAGCAGCGGTGGGACAGGGGCGGTAAAACTGTTTTTT
.	TRBV4-1	TRBJ2-2	.	CASSLNTGELFF	TGCGCCAGCAGCCTAAACACCGGGGAGCTGTTTTTT
TRBD1	TRBV15	TRBJ1-1	.	CATSRDRTGLGLTNTEAFF	TGTGCCACCAGCAGAGACCGGACAGGGTTAGGCCTTACTAACACTGAAGCTTTCTTT
TRBD1	TRBV18	TRBJ1-6	once	CASSPSGTGLGSPLHF	TGTGCCAGCTCACCTTCCGGGACAGGTCTAGGTTCACCCCTCCACTTT
.	TRBV4-2	TRBJ2-7	.	CASSQDLVGVSSYEQYF	TGTGCCAGCAGCCAAGATCTTGTTGGTGTGAGCTCCTACGAGCAGTACTTC
TRBD2	TRBV11-2	TRBJ2-1	once	CASSLLAGGNEQFF	TGTGCCAGCAGCTTACTAGCGGGGGGCAATGAGCAGTTCTTC
.	TRBV19	TRBJ1-5	.	CASSLWPGTHQISNQPQHF	TGTGCCAGTAGTCTATGGCCCGGGACACACCAGATTAGCAATCAGCCCCAGCATTTT
.	TRBV14	TRBJ2-1	.	CASSQSLTGKQFF	TGTGCCAGCAGCCAGTCCCTTACAGGGAAGCAGTTCTTC
.	TRBV4-1	TRBJ1-1	.	CASSQASGLGTEAFF	TGCGCCAGCAGCCAAGCGTCTGGGCTTGGGACTGAAGCTTTCTTT
.	TRBV12-3/TRBV12-4	TRBJ1-5	.	CASSNGWNQPQHF	TGTGCCAGCAGTAACGGGTGGAATCAGCCCCAGCATTTT
.	TRBV30	TRBJ2-7	.	CARGAGGYEQYF	TGTGCCAGGGGGGCAGGGGGCTACGAGCAGTACTTC
TRBD1	TRBV5-4	TRBJ2-1	.	CASSFVGTGVVSQFF	TGTGCCAGCAGCTTTGTCGGGACAGGGGTTGTTTCGCAGTTCTTC
TRBD1	TRBV11-2	TRBJ2-7	few	CASSLSTGGTYEQYF	TGTGCCAGCAGCTTATCGACAGGGGGGACCTACGAGCAGTACTTC
TRBD1	TRBV27	TRBJ2-3	.	CASSFIQGNEDTQYF	TGTGCCAGCAGTTTTATACAGGGGAATGAGGATACGCAGTATTTT
.	TRBV27	TRBJ1-4	.	CASSPSWRSEKLFF	TGTGCCAGCAGTCCGTCCTGGAGGAGCGAAAAACTGTTTTTT
TRBD1	TRBV4-1	TRBJ2-3	.	CASSKGQITTDTQYF	TGCGCCAGCAGCAAGGGACAGATAACGACAGATACGCAGTATTTT
.	TRBV5-1	TRBJ2-1	.	CASSPGHTDLNEQFF	TGCGCCAGCAGCCCCGGACATACCGATCTAAATGAGCAGTTCTTC
TRBD1	TRBV5-1	TRBJ2-5	.	CASSPGDRGLKKETQYF	TGCGCCAGCAGCCCGGGCGACAGGGGATTGAAGAAAGAGACCCAGTACTTC
.	TRBV15	TRBJ1-2	.	CATSRDIVSLDGYTF	TGTGCCACCAGCAGAGATATTGTGTCGTTGGATGGCTACACCTTC
.	TRBV30	TRBJ1-2	.	CAWSVLGTYGYTF	TGTGCCTGGAGTGTACTTGGGACCTATGGCTACACCTTC
TRBD1	TRBV19	TRBJ2-7	.	CASSTRTGTGTHEQYF	TGTGCCAGTAGTACCCGAACCGGGACAGGGACCCACGAGCAGTACTTC
TRBD1	TRBV30	TRBJ1-1	.	CAGAGRGHFTEAFF	TGTGCCGGCGCGGGCAGGGGGCACTTCACTGAAGCTTTCTTT
.	TRBV11-2	TRBJ2-2	once	CASSLPQGASGELFF	TGTGCCAGCAGCTTACCGCAAGGCGCTAGCGGGGAGCTGTTTTTT
.	TRBV3-1/TRBV3-2	TRBJ1-6	.	CASSQEGVYSPLHF	TGTGCCAGCAGCCAAGAAGGGGTTTATTCACCCCTCCACTTT
.	TRBV25-1	TRBJ1-1	.	CASSPHTRPMNTEAFF	TGTGCCAGCAGTCCCCACACCCGACCGATGAACACTGAAGCTTTCTTT
TRBD1	TRBV29-1	TRBJ1-1	.	CSVVRSPGQQHGGEAFF	TGCAGCGTTGTTAGGAGCCCGGGACAGCAACATGGGGGAGAAGCTTTCTTT
TRBD2	TRBV9	TRBJ2-3	.	CASSAQRGGTDTQYF	TGTGCCAGCAGCGCTCAGCGGGGGGGGACAGATACGCAGTATTTT
.	TRBV7-9	TRBJ1-1	.	CASSLTANTEAFF	TGTGCCAGCAGCTTAACTGCGAACACTGAAGCTTTCTTT
.	TRBV4-1	TRBJ1-5	.	CASSHWPFNQPQHF	TGCGCCAGCAGCCATTGGCCGTTCAATCAGCCCCAGCATTTT
.	TRBV18	TRBJ1-1	.	CASSKENTEAFF	TGTGCCAGCTCGAAGGAAAACACTGAAGCTTTCTTT
.	TRBV6-1	TRBJ1-5	.	CASTINSNQPQHF	TGTGCCAGCACCATAAATAGCAATCAGCCCCAGCATTTT
TRBD1	TRBV9	TRBJ2-7	.	CASSSGGQGYYEQYF	TGTGCCAGCAGCTCAGGTGGACAGGGGTACTACGAGCAGTACTTC
TRBD1	TRBV5-4	TRBJ2-7	.	CASSLDAGQGHEQYF	TGTGCCAGCAGCTTGGATGCCGGACAGGGCCACGAGCAGTACTTC
.	TRBV7-9	TRBJ1-2	.	CASSLATDYGYTF	TGTGCCAGCAGCTTAGCCACCGACTATGGCTACACCTTC